This T cell receptor (beta chain) derives from a study of molecular identifiers for immune sequencing clone quantification. Whole-study findings and limits: Barcode collisions between identical TCR molecules could shrink estimates of highly expanded clone sizes.

Germline V gene lookup returns CDR1 MNHEY and CDR2 SVGEGT. The CDR3 is 16 residues long. V lost 5 bases to trimming and J lost 2 bases, with 15 bases between them. This clonotype was found a few times. Antigen specificity is unknown. TCRdb re-called the PCR reads through MiXCR, storing one row per CDR3 protein. The sample gives about 630,000 distinct CDR3 sequences, around 25% of which show up once; 0.6% to 0.9% is in the top ten. This TCR came from a human donor in good health. Some libraries in this study had Jurkat cell RNA spiked in. Sample: naive CD8+ T cells from blood, with Jurkat cell RNA spiked in. Subset: FACS-sorted CD8+CD4-CCR7+CD45RA+ naive T cells. The chain has TRBV6-2 or TRBV6-3 and TRBJ1-4; D remains ambiguous. DNA of the CDR3: TGTGCCAGCAGTCCATCCAGGCTGCATACTAATGAAAAACTGTTTTTT. As protein: CASSPSRLHTNEKLFF.